These 2 T cell receptor beta chains were sequenced from one sample in a study of T-cell memory formation after mild COVID-19. One entry per CDR3 protein, called by TCRdb with MiXCR from the 5' RACE reads. The table includes about 340,000 distinct CDR3 sequences, over 20% detected once. Source material: PBMCs or a T cell subset sorted from them (not recorded which). The origin of the receptors is an adult woman who had mild COVID-19 (a few samples of this study predate the infection). Cell type and time point are not known.

This clonotype was counted ten times or more. The DNA of the CDR3 is TGTGCCAGCAGCTTGGGCTGGGATCAGCCCCAGCATTTT. Amino acids: CASSLGWDQPQHF. V usage is TRBV5-4 and J usage is TRBJ1-5, with D unresolved. CDR3 size: 13 residues. The V and J ends lost 0 bases and 5 bases respectively, with 6 bases between them. The germline gives CDR1 SGHNT, CDR2 YYREEE (reference sequence).

This clonotype was recorded a few times. The V gene is TRBV18, the J gene TRBJ2-3; 8 bases agree with TRBD1. Trimming cost V 1 base and J 0 bases; bases outside gene matches: 9. There are 18 residues in the CDR3. CDR1 is KGHSH, CDR2 LQKENI, per germline. The CDR3: CASSPRRQGSSSTDTQYF. DNA for the CDR3: TGTGCCAGCTCACCACGCCGACAGGGGTCCTCTAGCACAGATACGCAGTATTTT.